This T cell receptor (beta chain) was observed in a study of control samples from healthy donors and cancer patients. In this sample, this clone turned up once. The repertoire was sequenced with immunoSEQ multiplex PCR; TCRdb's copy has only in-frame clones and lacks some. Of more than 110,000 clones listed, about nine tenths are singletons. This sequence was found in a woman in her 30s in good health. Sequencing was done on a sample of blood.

The CDR3 nucleotides are TGTGCCAGCAGTGAAACAAGACAGGGTTCGGGGGCCAACGTCCTGACTTTC. Translated, it gives CASSETRQGSGANVLTF. The chain carries TRBV2 and TRBJ2-6; TRBD1 matches at 7 bases. J lost 4 bases, V lost 2 bases, and 8 bases had no gene match. The CDR3 length is 17 residues. Germline lookup yields CDR1 SNHLY and CDR2 FYNNEI. Full variable domain (missing parts from reference TRBV2 and TRBJ2-6): EPEVTQTPSHQVTQMGQEVILRCVPISNHLYFYWYRQILGQKVEFLVSFYNNEISEKSEIFDDQFSVERPDGSNFTLKIRSTKLEDSAMYFCASSETRQGSGANVLTFGAGSRLTVL.